This T cell receptor (beta chain) was identified during a study of T cells in Graves' hyperthyroidism and ophthalmopathy. Study-wide points: Most thyroid-expanded clonotypes above 0.001 were also found in blood.

Germline CDR1 reads MDHEN; CDR2 reads SYDVKM. The CDR3 runs 16 residues. V was cut by 3 bases and J by 7 bases, with 21 bases left in between. Hyperthyroidism was newly diagnosed in patients aged 18 to 65 (duration under 2 months). Out of approximately 9.9 ml of fresh peripheral blood came the PBMCs. A word on this clonotype: Its antigen is unidentified.

It was RNA transcripts that yielded the amplified TCR beta CDR3 regions. The HTBI primer set served for first-round RT-PCR of the TCR CDR3. Via MiXCR, TCRdb re-called the multiplex PCR reads, giving one row per CDR3 protein. The sample has hundreds of thousands of distinct CDR3 sequences, under 45% seen once. This sequence was found in a woman aged 40 to 50 with Graves' hyperthyroidism. The gene calls are TRBV28 and TRBJ1-2; the D gene is possibly TRBD1 (5 bases). The specimen sequenced was blood. CDR3 sequence (DNA): TGTGCCAGCAGTTTCCTCGGGACGAGGGGCTGGAGTGGCTACACCTTC. Its protein product is CASSFLGTRGWSGYTF.